Sequencing of this TCR beta chain was carried out in a study of beta chain features in type 1 diabetes (dated by TCRdb to 2017 to 2018). About the full investigation: Patients and healthy donors did not differ in mean age, gender distribution, total cell number or subset yield. Regulatory and stem cell-like memory subsets were isolated from only 8 patients and about eight healthy donors, whereas naive and central memory subsets came from all 28 donors. In the study, recently diagnosed type 1 diabetes patients and matched healthy donors were compared on the TCRB repertoires of their sorted circulating CD4+ T cell subsets. A total of 107,917,701 sorted cells were examined across all samples, and RNA yield correlated strongly with the number of cells per subset. Here is what the overall study found, with its caveats: Shorter templates might have been favored by PCR, but patient and control samples were amplified and corrected together, so both groups would have been affected equally by any skew. In all four CD4+ subsets, TCRB CDR3 length was moderately but significantly shorter in type 1 diabetes patients. Because cDNA was sequenced instead of genomic DNA, highly expressing activated cells could be over-represented, though the groups showed no difference in activation or CD3 levels. Only small numbers of individuals were included in the HLA sub-analyses, which left unresolved whether HLA type had any influence on TCRB rearrangement. Fewer insertions and more nucleotide deletions at VDJ recombination sites were observed in patients with type 1 diabetes, implying thymic rearrangement abnormalities. Naive, central memory and regulatory TCRB repertoires appeared to be more alike among patients than among healthy donors.

The entire amount of isolated RNA was reverse transcribed using the High Capacity cDNA Reverse Transcription Kit, so the sequenced TCRB transcripts were expressed ones. Naive, central memory and regulatory T cell samples underwent deep immunoSEQ sequencing, averaging around 3.9 million total reads per sample. Sorted cells were lysed in RLT buffer, and RNA was extracted using DNase-treated RNeasy Micro or Mini kits according to cell number. Each cell subset was processed separately to prevent cross-contamination, with patient and healthy donor samples processed together. The immunoSEQ multiplex PCR was used to amplify TCRB sequences from cDNA, yielding 87-bp fragments that span the CDR3 region. The amplicons were sequenced using the Illumina HiSeq platform. The study's own analysis went as follows. Synthetic template baselines were used to correct PCR bias computationally, reads within Hamming distance 2 were collapsed, and singletons that could not be merged were discarded. Reads were aligned against IMGT to assign V, D and J genes, CDR3 length and insertions or deletions at six rearrangement sites. Within each subset, clonotype counts were normalized to the number of sorted cells before true diversity and Gini coefficients were calculated with the tcR R package. Repertoire sharing was quantified using the overlap coefficient calculated on TCRB nucleotide sequences. TCRdb's version of the immuneACCESS table is confined to in-frame rearrangements and falls short of the full clone set. An unresolved V gene accounts for under half of the shortfall where checked; the remainder is of unknown origin. V, J and clone size reflect that table, while D and trimming were determined from the DNA. Across this sample there are roughly 140,000 clones, with approximately 12% seen only once. Of the sample, about 1.9% is held by the ten largest clones.

This clone was seen a few times. This clone's antigen is unknown. Per-nucleotide qualities are absent, and no much larger clonotype sits a single base away. Each donor gave one peripheral blood draw, averaging approximately 0.11 L, which was collected into heparinised tubes. A BD FACSAria II and a panel including CD45RO, CCR7, CD25, CD127, CD95 and CD27 were used to sort naive, central memory, regulatory and stem cell-like memory CD4+ T cells. A purity above 95% was achieved for all sorted populations. PBMCs were separated immediately by Lymphoprep density gradient centrifugation and were stained directly, without being cultured. So that batch effects would be minimized, each experiment stained and sorted samples in pairs, pairing one healthy donor with one patient. The origin of this receptor is a man between 18 and 29 years old in good health. Sequencing was carried out using central memory CD4+ T cells from blood.

The DNA reads TGTGCCAGCAGCAAGGGGGGTACCAAAAACATTCAGTACTTC. It encodes CASSKGGTKNIQYF. The chain joins TRBV7-2 to TRBJ2-4; the D match is possibly TRBD1 or TRBD2, with 6 bases aligned in each. CDR1 SGHTA and CDR2 FQGNSA are derived from the germline V gene. Trimming at the junction amounts to 5 bases on V and 2 bases on J, and the germline ends lie 10 bases apart. CDR3 length: 14 amino acids, cysteine to phenylalanine. Only the CDR3 DNA stays, 42 bases, in frame from base 1.